This TCR beta chain was sequenced for a study of blood T cell repertoires in COVID-19. Sequenced by immunoSEQ multiplex PCR; TCRdb stores in-frame clones only, minus some. Among more than 250,000 clones, about nine tenths were seen once, and the ten largest hold roughly 6%. What was sequenced was peripheral blood. The sequence came from a woman aged 50 to 65 with COVID-19, enrolled during active disease.

CDR3 DNA: TGTGCCAGCAGCTTAGGACTAGCGGGGGTGTACCAAGAGACCCAGTACTTC. This sequence encodes CASSLGLAGVYQETQYF. The chain is built from TRBV7-2 and TRBJ2-5; TRBD2 agrees at 12 bases. V lost 1 base and J lost 0; bases outside the gene matches: 3. Germline V gives CDR1 SGHTA, CDR2 FQGNSA. The CDR3 covers 17 residues.